This TCR beta chain emerged from a study of blood T cell repertoires in COVID-19. This clone was observed a handful of times. Here immunoSEQ multiplex PCR was the method, and the copy in TCRdb shows in-frame clones only, minus some. Found here are hundreds of thousands of clones, less than 90% of them singletons; the top ten hold more than 1%. Germline lookup yields CDR1 SGHNT and CDR2 YYREEE (reference sequence). V dropped 5 bases and J dropped 3; count of bases not matched to a gene: 9. The CDR3 sequence is 15 residues long. Clinical history as reported by participants underpinned cohort assignment.

The chain recombines TRBV5-4 with TRBJ1-2, with 8 bases identical to TRBD1. The receptor's source is a young woman who had recovered from COVID-19. The source material was PBMCs or T cells enriched from blood (not recorded which). The CDR3 sequence is CASRPKGQGDYGYTF. For the CDR3, the DNA is TGTGCCAGCAGGCCAAAAGGACAGGGTGACTATGGCTACACCTTC.